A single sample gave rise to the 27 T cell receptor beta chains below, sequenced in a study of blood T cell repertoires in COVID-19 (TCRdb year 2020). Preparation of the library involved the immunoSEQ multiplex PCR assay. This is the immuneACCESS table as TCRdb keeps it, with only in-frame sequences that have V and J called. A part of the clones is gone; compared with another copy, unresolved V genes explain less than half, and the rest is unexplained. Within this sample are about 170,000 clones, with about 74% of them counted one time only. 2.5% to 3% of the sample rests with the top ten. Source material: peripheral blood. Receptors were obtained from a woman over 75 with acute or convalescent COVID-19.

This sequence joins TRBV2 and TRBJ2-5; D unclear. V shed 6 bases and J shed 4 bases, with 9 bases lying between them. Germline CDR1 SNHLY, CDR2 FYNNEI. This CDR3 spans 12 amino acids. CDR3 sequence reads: CASRGQAETQYF. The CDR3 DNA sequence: TGTGCCAGCAGGGGCCAAGCAGAGACCCAGTACTTC.

The CDR3 reads CASSPRLAGVGEQYF. CDR3 nucleotide sequence: TGTGCCAGCAGTCCCCGACTAGCGGGAGTGGGCGAGCAGTACTTC. The J gene is TRBJ2-7, the V gene TRBV28; TRBD2 aligns across 12 bases. Germline values: CDR1 MDHEN, CDR2 SYDVKM. V trimming: 5 bases; J trimming: 6 bases; junction bases outside the gene matches: 8. This CDR3 is built from 15 residues.

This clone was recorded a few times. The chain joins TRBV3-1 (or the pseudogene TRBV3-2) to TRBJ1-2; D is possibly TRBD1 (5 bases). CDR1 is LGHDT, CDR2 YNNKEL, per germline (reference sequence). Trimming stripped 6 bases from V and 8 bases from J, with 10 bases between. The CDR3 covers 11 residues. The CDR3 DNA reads TGTGCCAGCAGTCTTCAGGGCGGCTACACCTTC. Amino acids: CASSLQGGYTF.

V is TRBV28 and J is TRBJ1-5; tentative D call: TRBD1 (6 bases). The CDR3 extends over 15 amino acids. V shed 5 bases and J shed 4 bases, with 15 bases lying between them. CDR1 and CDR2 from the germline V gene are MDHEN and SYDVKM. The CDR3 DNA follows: TGTGCCAGCAGTAGCACAGGGACCCCAAATCAGCCCCAGCATTTT. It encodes CASSSTGTPNQPQHF.

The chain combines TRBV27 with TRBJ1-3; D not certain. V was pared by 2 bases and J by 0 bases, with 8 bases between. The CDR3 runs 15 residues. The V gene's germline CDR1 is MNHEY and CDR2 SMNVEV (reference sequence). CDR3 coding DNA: TGTGCCAGCAGTTTAGACGGGTTCTCTGGAAACACCATATATTTT. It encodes CASSLDGFSGNTIYF.

CDR3 DNA: TGTGCCAGCAGCGGGACATATCAAGAGACCCAGTACTTC. Translation gives CASSGTYQETQYF. This chain joins TRBV11-2 and TRBJ2-5; D may be TRBD1 (6 bases). The CDR3 contains 13 residues. Germline assignment: CDR1 SGHAT and CDR2 FQNNGV. The germline V and J ends were trimmed by 5 bases and 2 bases, with 9 bases remaining between them. Supplemented by reference TRBV11-2 and TRBJ2-5, the full variable domain reads EAGVAQSPRYKIIEKRQSVAFWCNPISGHATLYWYQQILGQGPKLLIQFQNNGVVDDSQLPKDRFSAERLKGVDSTLKIQPAKLEDSAVYLCASSGTYQETQYFGPGTRLLVL.

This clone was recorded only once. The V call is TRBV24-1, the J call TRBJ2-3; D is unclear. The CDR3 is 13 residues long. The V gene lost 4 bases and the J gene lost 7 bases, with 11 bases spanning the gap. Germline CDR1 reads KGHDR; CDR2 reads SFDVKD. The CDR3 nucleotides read TGTGCCACCAGTGACCCCGGGTCCTATACGCAGTATTTT. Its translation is CATSDPGSYTQYF.

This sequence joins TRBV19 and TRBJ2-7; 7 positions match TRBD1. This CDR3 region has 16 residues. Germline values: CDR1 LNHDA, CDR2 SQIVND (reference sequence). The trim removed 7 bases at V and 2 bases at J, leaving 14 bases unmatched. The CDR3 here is CASTRGHTGVPYEQYF. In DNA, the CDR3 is TGTGCCAGTACTCGGGGACATACAGGGGTACCCTACGAGCAGTACTTC.

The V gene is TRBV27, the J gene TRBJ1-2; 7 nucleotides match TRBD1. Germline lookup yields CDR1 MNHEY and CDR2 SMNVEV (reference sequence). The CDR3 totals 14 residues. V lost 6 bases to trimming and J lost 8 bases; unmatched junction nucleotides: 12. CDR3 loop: CASSTTTGVYGYTF. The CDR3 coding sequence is TGTGCCAGCAGCACGACAACAGGGGTGTACGGCTACACCTTC.

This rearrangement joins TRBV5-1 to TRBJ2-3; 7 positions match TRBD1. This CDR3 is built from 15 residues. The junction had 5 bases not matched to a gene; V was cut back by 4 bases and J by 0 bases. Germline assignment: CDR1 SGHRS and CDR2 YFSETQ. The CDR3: CASSRSGQSTDTQYF. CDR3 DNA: TGCGCCAGCAGCCGCTCGGGACAGAGCACAGATACGCAGTATTTT.

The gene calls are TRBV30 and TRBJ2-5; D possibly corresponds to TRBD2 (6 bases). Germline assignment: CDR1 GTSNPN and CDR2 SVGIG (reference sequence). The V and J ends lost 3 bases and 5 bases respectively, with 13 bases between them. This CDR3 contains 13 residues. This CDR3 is CAWSSGPRETQYF. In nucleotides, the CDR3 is TGTGCCTGGAGCAGCGGGCCAAGGGAGACCCAGTACTTC.

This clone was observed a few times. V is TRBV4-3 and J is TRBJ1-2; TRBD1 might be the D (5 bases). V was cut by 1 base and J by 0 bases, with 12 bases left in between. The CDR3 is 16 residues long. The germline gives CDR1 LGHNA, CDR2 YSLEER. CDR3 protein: CASSQVGADANYGYTF. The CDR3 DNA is TGCGCCAGCAGCCAAGTTGGGGCGGACGCTAACTATGGCTACACCTTC.

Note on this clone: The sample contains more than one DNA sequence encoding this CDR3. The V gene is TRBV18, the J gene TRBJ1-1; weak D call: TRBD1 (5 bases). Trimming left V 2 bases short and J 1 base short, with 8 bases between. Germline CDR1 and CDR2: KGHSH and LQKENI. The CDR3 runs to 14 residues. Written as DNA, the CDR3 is TGTGCCAGCTCACCAGGGCAGGGGAACACTGAAGCTTTCTTT. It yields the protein CASSPGQGNTEAFF.

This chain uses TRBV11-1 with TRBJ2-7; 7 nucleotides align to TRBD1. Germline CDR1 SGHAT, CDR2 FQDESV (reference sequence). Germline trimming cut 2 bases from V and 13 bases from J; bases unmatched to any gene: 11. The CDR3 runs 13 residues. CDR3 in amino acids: CASSLSGTAARYF. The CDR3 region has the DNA TGTGCCAGCAGCTTATCCGGGACAGCAGCAAGATACTTC.

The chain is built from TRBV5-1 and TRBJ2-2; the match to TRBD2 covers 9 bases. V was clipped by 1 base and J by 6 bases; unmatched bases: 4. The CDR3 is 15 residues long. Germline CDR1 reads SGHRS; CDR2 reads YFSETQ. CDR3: CASSLLREGAGELFF. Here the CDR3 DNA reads TGCGCCAGCAGCTTGTTGCGGGAGGGCGCCGGGGAGCTGTTTTTT.

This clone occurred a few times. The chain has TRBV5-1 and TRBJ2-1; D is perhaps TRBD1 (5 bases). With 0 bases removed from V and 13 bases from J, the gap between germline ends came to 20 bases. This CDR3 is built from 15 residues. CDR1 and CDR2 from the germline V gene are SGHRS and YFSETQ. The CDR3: CASSLGGLTSGSQFF. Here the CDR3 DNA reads TGCGCCAGCAGCTTGGGGGGCCTGACAAGTGGGTCACAGTTCTTC.

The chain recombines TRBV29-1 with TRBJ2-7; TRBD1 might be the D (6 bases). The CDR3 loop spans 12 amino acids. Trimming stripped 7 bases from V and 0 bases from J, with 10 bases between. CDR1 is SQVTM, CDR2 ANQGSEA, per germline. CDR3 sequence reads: CSADRNSYEQYF. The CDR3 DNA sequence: TGCAGCGCTGACAGGAACTCCTACGAGCAGTACTTC.

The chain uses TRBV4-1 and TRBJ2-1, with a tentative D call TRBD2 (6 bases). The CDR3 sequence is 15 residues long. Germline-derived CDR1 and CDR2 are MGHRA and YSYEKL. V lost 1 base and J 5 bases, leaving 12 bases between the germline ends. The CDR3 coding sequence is TGCGCCAGCAGCCAAGTCTGGCGGGGCAACAATGAGCAGTTCTTC. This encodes CASSQVWRGNNEQFF.

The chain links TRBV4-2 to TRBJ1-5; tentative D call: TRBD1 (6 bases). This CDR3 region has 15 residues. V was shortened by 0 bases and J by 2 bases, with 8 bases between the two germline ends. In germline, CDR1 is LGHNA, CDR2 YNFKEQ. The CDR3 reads CASSQDAGGNQPQHF. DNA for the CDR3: TGTGCCAGCAGCCAAGATGCAGGGGGCAATCAGCCCCAGCATTTT.

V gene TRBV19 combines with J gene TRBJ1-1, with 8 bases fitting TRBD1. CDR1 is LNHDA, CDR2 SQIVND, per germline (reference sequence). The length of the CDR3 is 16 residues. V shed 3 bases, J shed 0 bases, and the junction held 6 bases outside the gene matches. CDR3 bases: TGTGCCAGTAGTATTGCAAGACAGGGGCTGAACACTGAAGCTTTCTTT. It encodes CASSIARQGLNTEAFF.

The CDR3 loop reads CASKDRGLGGYTF. For the CDR3, the DNA is TGTGCCAGCAAAGACAGGGGGCTGGGTGGCTACACCTTC. The chain employs TRBV6-5 and TRBJ1-2, with 10 bases lining up with TRBD1. After removal of 7 bases from V and 7 bases from J, the junction contained 6 bases not matched to a gene. This CDR3 is built from 13 residues. Germline CDR1 is MNHEY and CDR2 is SVGAGI.

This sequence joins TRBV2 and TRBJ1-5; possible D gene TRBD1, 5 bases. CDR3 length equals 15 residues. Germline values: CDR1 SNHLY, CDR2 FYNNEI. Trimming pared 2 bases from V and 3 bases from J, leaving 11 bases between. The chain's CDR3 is CASSELGVVNQPQHF. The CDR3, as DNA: TGTGCCAGCAGTGAACTAGGGGTGGTCAATCAGCCCCAGCATTTT.

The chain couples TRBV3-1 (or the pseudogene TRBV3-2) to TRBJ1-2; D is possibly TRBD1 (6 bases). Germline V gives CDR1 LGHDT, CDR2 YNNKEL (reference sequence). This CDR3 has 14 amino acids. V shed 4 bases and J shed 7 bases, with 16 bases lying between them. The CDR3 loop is CASSPKDRLGGYTF. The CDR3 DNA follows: TGTGCCAGCAGCCCCAAAGACAGGCTGGGTGGCTACACCTTC.

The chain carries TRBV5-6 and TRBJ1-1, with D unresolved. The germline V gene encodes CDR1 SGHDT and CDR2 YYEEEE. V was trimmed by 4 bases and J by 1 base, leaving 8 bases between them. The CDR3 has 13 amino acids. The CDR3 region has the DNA TGTGCCAGCAGCCGTTCTCCGAACACTGAAGCTTTCTTT. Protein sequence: CASSRSPNTEAFF. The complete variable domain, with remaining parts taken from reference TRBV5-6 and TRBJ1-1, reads DAGVTQSPTHLIKTRGQQVTLRCSPKSGHDTVSWYQQALGQGPQFIFQYYEEEERQRGNFPDRFSGHQFPNYSSELNVNALLLGDSALYLCASSRSPNTEAFFGQGTRLTVV.

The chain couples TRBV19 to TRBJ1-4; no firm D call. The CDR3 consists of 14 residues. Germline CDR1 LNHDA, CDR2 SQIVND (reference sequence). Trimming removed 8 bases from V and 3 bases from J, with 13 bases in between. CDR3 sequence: CASGQQQANEKLFF. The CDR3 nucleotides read TGTGCCAGTGGTCAACAGCAGGCTAATGAAAAACTGTTTTTT.

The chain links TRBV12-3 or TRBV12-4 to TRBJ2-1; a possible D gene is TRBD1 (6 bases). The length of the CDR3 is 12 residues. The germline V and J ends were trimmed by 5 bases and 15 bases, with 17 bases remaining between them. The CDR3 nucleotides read TGTGCCAGCAGTAGGGGACGGGACATACCGTTCTTC. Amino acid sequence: CASSRGRDIPFF.

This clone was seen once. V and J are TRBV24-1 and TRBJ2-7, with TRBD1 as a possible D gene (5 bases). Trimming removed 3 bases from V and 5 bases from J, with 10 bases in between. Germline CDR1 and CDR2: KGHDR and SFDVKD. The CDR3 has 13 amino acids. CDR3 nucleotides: TGTGCCACCAGTGATGGAAGGGGCAACGAGCAGTACTTC. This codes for CATSDGRGNEQYF.